This T cell receptor beta chain was sequenced in a study of blood T cell repertoires in COVID-19. Across the study: Specimens from acute and convalescent COVID-19 originated in the United States, Italy and Spain. T cells, B-cell-depleted T cells, or PBMCs supplied cDNA or gDNA.

Study processing details: By means of reference gene primer amplification, nucleated cell counts were estimated. Measured with immunoSEQ multiplex PCR; TCRdb has only the in-frame clones, and not every one. V, J and clone size are taken as reported in that table, and D and trimming were inferred from the DNA itself. This repertoire shows about 110,000 clones, less than 75% found once; its top ten account for less than 2%. Material for sequencing was peripheral blood. This receptor was obtained from a woman aged 40 to 50 with acute or convalescent COVID-19.

CDR3 loop: CASSPIAVLTSEQYF. DNA for the CDR3: TGTGCCAGCAGTCCCATCGCGGTCCTAACTAGCGAGCAGTACTTC. The chain links TRBV28 to TRBJ2-7, with a weak D call TRBD2 (5 bases). Trimming shortened V by 5 bases and J by 6 bases, and 20 bases separated the two germline ends. The germline V gene encodes CDR1 MDHEN and CDR2 SYDVKM. The CDR3 totals 15 residues.